This passage covers 21 T cell receptor beta chains from one sample sequenced in a study of monozygotic twins with inflammatory bowel disease (dated by TCRdb to about 2019). Libraries were constructed by 5' RACE. The run used an Illumina HiSeq 2500. After the reads were reprocessed by TCRdb, one entry was made per CDR3 protein sequence, with no DNA. The table for this sample lists a few hundred thousand distinct CDR3 sequences. The ten largest make up around 2.5% of the sample. The sequenced material came from blood. These receptors originate from a human donor with ulcerative colitis or Crohn's disease, or a healthy co-twin of an affected twin (not recorded which).

CDR3: CSVSRGNRDTQYF. J is TRBJ2-3 and V is TRBV29-1; TCRdb indicates TRBD1, and absent DNA this call remains unverified. The CDR3 runs 13 residues. Germline CDR1 is SQVTM and CDR2 is ANQGSEA.

The gene calls are TRBV12-3 or TRBV12-4 and TRBJ1-3; the TCRdb D gene call, TRBD1, has no DNA to confirm it. The CDR3 runs to 15 residues. The CDR3 protein is CASSPRTGTGNTIYF.

The chain is built from TRBV27 and TRBJ1-4. The CDR3 has 14 residues. The germline gives CDR1 MNHEY, CDR2 SMNVEV (reference sequence). The CDR3 reads CASSLRRRGEKLFF. Variable domain in full (rest from reference TRBV27 and TRBJ1-4): EAQVTQNPRYLITVTGKKLTVTCSQNMNHEYMSWYRQDPGLGLRQIYYSMNVEVTDKGDVPEGYKVSRKEKRNFPLILESPSPNQTSLYFCASSLRRRGEKLFFGSGTQLSVL.

The chain combines TRBV20-1 with TRBJ1-5. This CDR3 region has 16 residues. Germline V gene sequence: CDR1 DFQATT, CDR2 SNEGSKA (reference sequence). CDR3 amino acids: CSARDEAALSNQPQHF.

V usage is TRBV5-5 and J usage is TRBJ1-5; TCRdb outputs TRBD1, but without DNA this stays unchecked. CDR1 and CDR2 (germline): SGHKS, YYEKEE (reference sequence). This CDR3 comprises 15 residues. The CDR3 reads CASSPGRQANQPQHF. Supplemented by reference TRBV5-5 and TRBJ1-5, the full variable domain reads DAGVTQSPTHLIKTRGQQVTLRCSPISGHKSVSWYQQVLGQGPQFIFQYYEKEERGRGNFPDRFSARQFPNYSSELNVNALLLGDSALYLCASSPGRQANQPQHFGDGTRLSIL.

CDR3 sequence reads: CSVKTSGIPYNEQFF. The J gene is TRBJ2-1, the V gene TRBV29-1; as DNA is missing, the TRBD2 call by TCRdb cannot be tested. CDR1 and CDR2 (germline): SQVTM, ANQGSEA. This CDR3 has 15 residues.

The rearrangement links TRBV2 to TRBJ1-5; without DNA, the TCRdb call of TRBD1 cannot be checked. Germline loops: CDR1 SNHLY, CDR2 FYNNEI. The CDR3 is 15 residues long. The CDR3 region is CASSGAQGRGQPQHF. The entire variable domain, with the rest obtained from reference TRBV2 and TRBJ1-5, is as follows: EPEVTQTPSHQVTQMGQEVILRCVPISNHLYFYWYRQILGQKVEFLVSFYNNEISEKSEIFDDQFSVERPDGSNFTLKIRSTKLEDSAMYFCASSGAQGRGQPQHFGDGTRLSIL.

The gene calls are TRBV7-2 and TRBJ2-3; with no DNA, the TCRdb D assignment of TRBD2 cannot be verified. This CDR3 contains 15 residues. Germline CDR1 SGHTA, CDR2 FQGNSA. CDR3 sequence: CASSLGAREGDTQYF.

V and J are TRBV30 and TRBJ2-2; absent DNA, TCRdb's TRBD2 call cannot be checked. The CDR3 is made up of 15 amino acids. Germline V gene sequence: CDR1 GTSNPN, CDR2 SVGIG (reference sequence). The CDR3 protein is CAYSAGPGGTGELFF.

The rearrangement uses TRBV6-5 and TRBJ1-4. CDR3 length equals 15 residues. In germline, CDR1 is MNHEY, CDR2 SVGAGI. CDR3: CASSFSGATNEKLFF.

The chain links TRBV11-2 to TRBJ2-5; the D gene TCRdb calls, TRBD1, cannot be checked with no DNA. There are 16 residues in the CDR3. Germline V gene sequence: CDR1 SGHAT, CDR2 FQNNGV. The CDR3 sequence: CASSLVRGWPRQTQYF.

This rearrangement joins TRBV5-8 to TRBJ2-7; the D call from TCRdb, TRBD1, cannot be confirmed without DNA. The CDR3 has 16 amino acids. The germline V gene has CDR1 SGHTS and CDR2 YDEGEE. The CDR3 reads CASSLRPGQGANERYF.

V is TRBV7-9 and J is TRBJ2-7; TCRdb indicates TRBD2, and absent DNA this call remains unverified. The CDR3 covers 15 residues. CDR1 is SEHNR, CDR2 FQNEAQ, per germline (reference sequence). The CDR3 reads CATDAGGGRSYEQYF.

The J gene is TRBJ1-4, the V gene TRBV7-8. The CDR3 is 16 residues long. From germline, CDR1 is SGHVS and CDR2 FQNEAQ. CDR3 in amino acids: CASSLIRTATNEKLFF.

The chain recombines TRBV7-6 with TRBJ1-5. Germline-derived CDR1 and CDR2 are SGHVS and FNYEAQ. The CDR3 sequence is 14 residues long. The CDR3 sequence is CASSLGRARSAQHF. Looking up the rest from reference TRBV7-6 and TRBJ1-5 gives the full variable domain: GAGVSQSPRYKVTKRGQDVALRCDPISGHVSLYWYRQALGQGPEFLTYFNYEAQQDKSGLPNDRFSAERPEGSISTLTIQRTEQRDSAMYRCASSLGRARSAQHFGDGTRLSIL.

The V and J genes are TRBV10-3 and TRBJ2-5. This CDR3 spans 14 amino acids. CDR1 and CDR2 from the germline V gene are ENHRY and SYGVKD. CDR3 residues: CAISPTVTQETQYF.

This sequence joins TRBV18 and TRBJ2-7; TCRdb indicates TRBD2, and absent DNA this call remains unverified. This CDR3 has 14 amino acids. Germline V lookup: CDR1 KGHSH, CDR2 LQKENI. The CDR3 loop is CASSAKTSGGEQYF.

The V call is TRBV7-9, the J call TRBJ2-7; TCRdb lists TRBD1, though no DNA is available to test this call. Germline CDR1 SEHNR, CDR2 FQNEAQ (reference sequence). There are 11 residues in the CDR3. The chain's CDR3 is CASRQGHEQYF. Full variable domain (outside the CDR3, taken from reference TRBV7-9 and TRBJ2-7): DTGVSQNPRHKITKRGQNVTFRCDPISEHNRLYWYRQTLGQGPEFLTYFQNEAQLEKSRLLSDRFSAERPKGSFSTLEIQRTEQGDSAMYLCASRQGHEQYFGPGTRLTVT.

The J gene is TRBJ1-1, the V gene TRBV7-9; TCRdb names TRBD1, which stays unverified in the absence of DNA. This CDR3 comprises 13 residues. Per germline, CDR1 SEHNR and CDR2 FQNEAQ (reference sequence). CDR3 loop: CASSFGQGSEAFF.

The rearrangement uses TRBV20-1 and TRBJ2-5; TCRdb names TRBD1, which stays unverified in the absence of DNA. Germline-derived CDR1 and CDR2 are DFQATT and SNEGSKA (reference sequence). The CDR3 is made up of 17 amino acids. CDR3 sequence reads: CSARGRGVRGFGETQYF.

The chain uses TRBV20-1 and TRBJ1-2; the TRBD1 assignment by TCRdb is unverifiable without DNA. The CDR3 spans 14 residues. Germline lookup yields CDR1 DFQATT and CDR2 SNEGSKA (reference sequence). The CDR3 loop reads CSARDSTGVHGYTF.